This T cell receptor beta chain was identified in a study of cytomegalovirus exposure and HLA in healthy donors. Study-level points and caveats: According to a subsequent analysis, TCR clusters from the first cohort were inclined to appear together in the 120 or so validation repertoires.

Sequencing used immunoSEQ multiplex PCR; TCRdb keeps in-frame clones, though not all of them. The table records 85,000 to 95,000 clones, around 96% of them present only once. Remarks on this clone: Antigen unknown. In the same sample, other DNA sequences code for this CDR3.

Deletions cut 2 bases from V and 1 base from J, with 4 bases between. This CDR3 is built from 13 residues. Looked up from germline, CDR1 is LNHDA and CDR2 is SQIVND (reference sequence). This sequence was found in a man younger than 35 in good health and CMV-seronegative. The chain is built from TRBV19 and TRBJ2-3; D is unclear. Sample: PBMCs. The CDR3 here is CASSITGTDTQYF. CDR3 sequence (DNA): TGTGCCAGTAGTATAACGGGCACAGATACGCAGTATTTT.